This T cell receptor (beta chain) appears in the sequencing data of a study of long-term antiretroviral therapy in people with HIV (dated by TCRdb to between 2020 and 2023). Notes on the research overall: The earliest samples were collected approximately a decade before the 2015 WHO recommendation for immediate ART, a period when ART was typically delayed until CD4 counts fell. This retrospective serial study examined whether starting ART and sustained HIV suppression were associated with changes in the composition and diversity of the TRB repertoire in peripheral blood. A total of 150 to 200 cryopreserved PBMC samples came from a few dozen adults with confirmed HIV infection and were collected serially over a mean of roughly six years (range 1-12). Among the 30 to 35 participants with HIV, around ten were female. Test extractions of a monoclonal T-cell line alongside 33 polyclonal samples showed no cross-contamination during QIAcube processing.

Results the study describes overall, beyond this receptor: Narrower CDR3 length ranges were observed in HIV repertoires than in controls, and an antigen-experienced repertoire with only a slight naive shift after ART was suggested by the network structure. ART initiation was associated with a significant increase in TRB diversity, but diversity stayed significantly below transplant donor controls even after long-term ART. Since PBMC availability was limited, sequencing covered only the TCR beta chain, with no alpha chain pairing. Expanded TRB clones identified before ART initiation dominated the repertoire at all time points, although this dominance fluctuated and declined in many PLHIV after ART. Inferences about post-ART repertoire changes were limited because no data were available on ART adherence, viral resistance or therapy changes. The samples span the years 2004 to 2017, and the ART regimens used at that time may not be as effective as current regimens. Because pre-ART samples had limited cell numbers, unsorted PBMC were profiled rather than sorted CD4+ and CD8+ T cells.

Remarks on this clone: Its cognate antigen has yet to be identified. Base qualities are not provided; no much larger clone lies one nucleotide away.

Participants were included only if at least one PBMC sample before ART initiation and at least two post-ART samples were available. Treatment was received in the United States of America by all participants with HIV. Before DNA extraction, cryopreserved samples of 1-10 million PBMC were thawed and then washed. At the time of the earliest PBMC sample, participants with HIV were aged between roughly 20 and 60 years. Each participant contributed PBMC samples from 1-4 timepoints before ART initiation and 2-8 timepoints after ART initiation, with a median of 7 samples. For every participant, serial HIV viral load, CD4+ T-cell count, ART history and demographic data were obtained. Using a Qiagen kit on a QIAcube, genomic DNA was extracted from unsorted PBMC, with samples processed in batches of 12. Including the terminal cysteine and phenylalanine, the CDR3 comprises 14 residues. Of the read, only the CDR3 DNA is kept; its 42 bases are in frame from base 1. V loses 4 bases at its end and J loses 4 bases; junction bases beyond the gene matches: 4. CDR1 MDHEN and CDR2 SYDVKM were looked up in the germline V gene.

Sequencing of the TRB variable region was done with the immunoSEQ hsTCRB v3.0 assay at survey level resolution. A depth of roughly 35,000-55,000 T-cell genomes per sample was targeted for TRB sequencing. An Illumina MiSeq with a v3 150-cycle kit was used to sequence the pooled TRB libraries. Per the source publication's procedure: Repertoire analysis ran in R within a reproducible Nextflow workflow covering QC, data transformation and analysis. LymphoSeq2, an R package for AIRR-Seq data exploration, was used to implement custom analyses. After excluding a handful of samples that yielded fewer than 5000 total TRB sequences, 188 HIV repertoires remained for analysis. Among the 200 or so HIV repertoires that were kept, approximately 61 were collected before ART initiation and roughly 130 were collected after ART initiation. Each repertoire was downsampled to 5000 TRB nucleotide sequences, and summary statistics were averaged across 100 downsampling iterations. TRB sequences were retained for analysis only if CDR3 regions of at least seven amino acids were present. Diversity was assessed using a clonality score derived from Shannon entropy and using the Gini coefficient. Repertoire networks linked the top 5000 CDR3 amino acid sequences whenever two sequences differed by an edit distance of one. For TRB CDR3 amino acid sequences, antigen specificity groups and MHC restriction were predicted with GLIPH2. Known CMV, EBV, HIV or tissue antigen associations were flagged by matching CDR3 amino acid sequences against VDJdb and McPAS-TCR. Pre-ART, post-ART and control groups were compared with Wilcoxon signed-rank tests and Holm-Bonferroni correction. Not all clones reach the TCRdb copy of this immuneACCESS table, which keeps in-frame sequences only. Checked studies attribute under half of the gap to unresolved V genes and leave the rest unexplained. V, J and clone size derive from that table, while D and trimming were established from the DNA sequence. The sample table records about 28,000 clones; around 80% of these occur just once. Of the sample, 9.3% is held by the ten largest clones.

The sequenced sample was unsorted PBMCs, obtained 1.5 years before starting antiretroviral therapy. This receptor was identified in a man aged 18 to 30 with HIV. The chain is assembled from TRBV28 and TRBJ2-5, and 9 junction bases match TRBD2. The DNA sequence reads TGTGCCAGCAGTTCTCCGGGACTAGCAGAGACCCAGTACTTC. It is translated as CASSSPGLAETQYF.